The rows below give T cell receptor beta chains drawn from one sample of a study of CD8 T cells in ankylosing spondylitis. TCRdb re-called the 5' RACE reads with MiXCR, one entry per CDR3 protein. Of about 300,000 distinct CDR3 sequences detected, less than 25% appear once; the ten largest clones hold 3% to 4%. Sequenced material: blood, either unsorted or a sorted T cell fraction (not recorded which). These receptors originate from a female donor with ankylosing spondylitis or in good health (not recorded which). Each CDR3 is given with its conserved first and last residue. A D gene is named only where the DNA matches it firmly. Where a row states a size, it is once, few, many or the class of an expanded clone; other rows omit it.

cdr3_aa	cdr3_nt	d_call	v_call	j_call	clone_size
CASSSVAGRGELFF	TGTGCCAGCAGCTCGGTAGCGGGTAGGGGGGAGCTGTTTTTT	TRBD2	TRBV7-1	TRBJ2-2	-
CSARSPNTYEQYF	TGCAGTGCTAGGTCCCCAAATACCTACGAGCAGTACTTC	-	TRBV20-1	TRBJ2-7	few
CASRLNTGELFF	TGTGCCAGCAGATTAAATACCGGGGAGCTGTTTTTT	-	TRBV25-1	TRBJ2-2	few
CASLPALGSATDTQYF	TGTGCCAGCTTGCCCGCGCTCGGATCGGCCACAGATACGCAGTATTTT	-	TRBV18	TRBJ2-3	once
CASSLGWDRGNNEQFF	TGTGCCAGCAGCTTAGGTTGGGACAGGGGGAACAATGAGCAGTTCTTC	TRBD1	TRBV7-9	TRBJ2-1	-
CASSLRDRVKTQYF	TGTGCCAGCAGTCTCCGGGACAGGGTGAAGACCCAGTACTTC	TRBD1	TRBV6-2/TRBV6-3	TRBJ2-5	-
CSAQTGYEQYF	TGCAGTGCTCAAACAGGCTACGAGCAGTACTTC	-	TRBV20-1	TRBJ2-7	-
CASSLAGTGVGYEQYF	TGCGCCAGCAGCTTGGCTGGGACAGGGGTCGGATACGAGCAGTACTTC	TRBD1	TRBV5-1	TRBJ2-7	-
CSARDPLGSGVAYNEQFF	TGCAGTGCTAGAGACCCCCTTGGTAGCGGTGTAGCCTACAATGAGCAGTTCTTC	-	TRBV20-1	TRBJ2-1	many
CASRPSGGDTQYF	TGTGCCAGCAGACCTAGCGGGGGAGATACGCAGTATTTT	TRBD2	TRBV5-6	TRBJ2-3	few
CASSPRVGPGNTIYF	TGTGCCAGCAGCCCCCGTGTGGGTCCTGGAAACACCATATATTTT	-	TRBV7-2	TRBJ1-3	few
CASSLGRLAGFNEQFF	TGTGCCAGCAGCTTGGGGCGACTAGCGGGATTCAATGAGCAGTTCTTC	TRBD2	TRBV11-2	TRBJ2-1	-
CASSGRARDTQYF	TGTGCCAGTAGCGGGAGGGCCCGTGATACGCAGTATTTT	TRBD2	TRBV19	TRBJ2-3	-
CASSRDSRRFEQYF	TGTGCCAGCAGTCGGGACAGCCGTCGATTCGAGCAGTACTTC	TRBD1	TRBV7-2	TRBJ2-7	-
CASSPGRQADYEQYF	TGCGCCAGCAGCCCGGGAAGACAGGCGGACTACGAGCAGTACTTC	-	TRBV5-1	TRBJ2-7	-
CASTRQGEPYEQYF	TGTGCCAGCACGCGACAGGGGGAGCCCTACGAGCAGTACTTC	TRBD1	TRBV28	TRBJ2-7	few
CASSNSKQRISYEQYF	TGTGCCAGCAGTAACTCTAAACAGCGAATCTCCTACGAGCAGTACTTC	-	TRBV5-5	TRBJ2-7	-
CASSPSGASYEQYF	TGTGCCAGCTCACCAAGCGGGGCCTCCTACGAGCAGTACTTC	TRBD2	TRBV18	TRBJ2-7	-
CSARGPTGNEQFF	TGCAGTGCTAGGGGCCCTACGGGCAATGAGCAGTTCTTC	-	TRBV20-1	TRBJ2-1	many
CASSLGVSGEGLYEQYF	TGTGCCAGCAGTTTGGGAGTATCGGGAGAGGGACTCTACGAGCAGTACTTC	-	TRBV12-3/TRBV12-4	TRBJ2-7	-
CASSYGNRGLEAFF	TGTGCCAGCAGCTATGGGAACAGGGGGCTCGAGGCTTTCTTT	TRBD1	TRBV6-5	TRBJ1-1	-
CSARARRDHTGNEQFF	TGCAGTGCTAGAGCAAGGCGGGACCACACCGGGAATGAGCAGTTCTTC	-	TRBV20-1	TRBJ2-1	-